This T cell receptor beta chain was captured in a study of cytomegalovirus exposure and HLA in healthy donors. Primers: 60 Vbeta forward and 13 Jbeta reverse. TCRdb's copy holds only in-frame clones and misses some; the assay was immunoSEQ multiplex PCR. The sample lists roughly 190,000 clones; about 84% were seen once. Deletions cut 7 bases from V and 4 bases from J, with 8 bases between. Germline loops: CDR1 MNHEY, CDR2 SVGAGI. This CDR3 region has 11 residues. This clone was seen only once. The sequence came from a man aged 50 to 59 in good health and CMV-seronegative. Source material: PBMCs. The V gene is TRBV6-5, the J gene TRBJ2-7; TRBD2 is a possible D gene (6 bases). CDR3 in amino acids: CASTGGYEQYF. As DNA, the CDR3 is TGTGCCAGCACCGGAGGGTACGAGCAGTACTTC.